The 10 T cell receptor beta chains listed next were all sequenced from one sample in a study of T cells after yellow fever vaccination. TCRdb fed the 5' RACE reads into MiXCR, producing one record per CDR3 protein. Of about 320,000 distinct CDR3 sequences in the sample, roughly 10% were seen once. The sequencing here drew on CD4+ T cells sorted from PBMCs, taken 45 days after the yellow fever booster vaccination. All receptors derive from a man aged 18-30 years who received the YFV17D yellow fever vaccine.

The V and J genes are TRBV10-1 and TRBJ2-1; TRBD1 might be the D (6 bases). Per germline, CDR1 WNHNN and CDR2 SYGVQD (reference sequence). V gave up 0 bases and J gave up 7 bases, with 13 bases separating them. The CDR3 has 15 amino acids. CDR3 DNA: TGCGCCAGCAGTGAGTCGAACAGGGAGTGGAATGAGCAGTTCTTC. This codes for CASSESNREWNEQFF.

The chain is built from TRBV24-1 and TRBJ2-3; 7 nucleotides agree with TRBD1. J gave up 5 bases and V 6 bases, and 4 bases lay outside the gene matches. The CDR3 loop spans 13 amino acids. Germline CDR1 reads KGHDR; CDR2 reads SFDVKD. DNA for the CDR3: TGTGCCACCAGTCCGTCAGGGGGAGATACGCAGTATTTT. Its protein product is CATSPSGGDTQYF.

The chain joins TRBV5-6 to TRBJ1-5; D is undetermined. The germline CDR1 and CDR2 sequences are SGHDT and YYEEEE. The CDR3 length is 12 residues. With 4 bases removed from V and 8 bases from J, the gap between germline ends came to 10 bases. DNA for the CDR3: TGTGCCAGCAGCCGATATAACGAGCCCCAGCATTTT. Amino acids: CASSRYNEPQHF.

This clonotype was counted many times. Here the CDR3 DNA reads TGCAGCGTGCGAAGCCAAGAGACCCAGTACTTC. This translates into CSVRSQETQYF. The V gene is TRBV29-1, the J gene TRBJ2-5; D not certain. Germline lookup yields CDR1 SQVTM and CDR2 ANQGSEA. The CDR3 contains 11 residues. V was shortened by 6 bases and J by 1 base, with 6 bases between the two germline ends.

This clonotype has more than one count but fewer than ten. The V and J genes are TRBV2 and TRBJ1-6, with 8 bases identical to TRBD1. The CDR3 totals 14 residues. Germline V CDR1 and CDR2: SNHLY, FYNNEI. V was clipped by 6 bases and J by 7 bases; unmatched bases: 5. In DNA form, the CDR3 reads TGTGCCAGCAGAAGCGGACAGGGAAATTCACCCCTCCACTTT. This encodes CASRSGQGNSPLHF.

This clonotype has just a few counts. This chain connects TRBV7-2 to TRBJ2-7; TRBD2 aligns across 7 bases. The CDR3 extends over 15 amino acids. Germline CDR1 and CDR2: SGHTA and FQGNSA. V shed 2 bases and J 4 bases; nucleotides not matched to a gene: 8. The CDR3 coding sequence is TGTGCCAGCAGCTTAACCTCGGGGGGTGGGTACGAGCAGTACTTC. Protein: CASSLTSGGGYEQYF.

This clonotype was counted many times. The CDR3 region has the DNA TGTGCCAGCACTTCTGACAGGGGGCGCTGGGAGACCCAGTACTTC. This gives the protein CASTSDRGRWETQYF. The V call is TRBV7-9, the J call TRBJ2-5, with TRBD1 matching over 10 bases. Losses at the gene ends were 7 bases for V and 5 bases for J; bases not matched to a gene: 10. Germline lookup yields CDR1 SEHNR and CDR2 FQNEAQ (reference sequence). The CDR3 length is 15 residues.

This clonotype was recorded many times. In DNA, the CDR3 is TGTGCCAGCAGCCCACAGGGTTCCCTCTATGGCTACACCTTC. Its protein is CASSPQGSLYGYTF. The chain carries TRBV3-1 and TRBJ1-2; D is perhaps TRBD1 (6 bases). Trimming pared 4 bases from V and 4 bases from J, leaving 13 bases between. The CDR3 sequence is 14 residues long. The germline gives CDR1 LGHDT, CDR2 YNNKEL (reference sequence).

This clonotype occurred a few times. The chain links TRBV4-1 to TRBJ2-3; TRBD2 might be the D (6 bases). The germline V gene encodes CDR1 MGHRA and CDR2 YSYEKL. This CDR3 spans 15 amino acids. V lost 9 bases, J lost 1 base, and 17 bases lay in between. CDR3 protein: CASRAPGTGTDTQYF. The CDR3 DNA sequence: TGCGCCAGTCGGGCCCCGGGGACTGGCACAGATACGCAGTATTTT.

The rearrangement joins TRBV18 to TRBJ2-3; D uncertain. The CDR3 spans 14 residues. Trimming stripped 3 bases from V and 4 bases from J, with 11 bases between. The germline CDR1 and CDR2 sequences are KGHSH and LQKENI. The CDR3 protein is CASSPESSADTQYF. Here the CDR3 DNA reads TGTGCCAGCTCACCGGAGAGTTCGGCAGATACGCAGTATTTT.